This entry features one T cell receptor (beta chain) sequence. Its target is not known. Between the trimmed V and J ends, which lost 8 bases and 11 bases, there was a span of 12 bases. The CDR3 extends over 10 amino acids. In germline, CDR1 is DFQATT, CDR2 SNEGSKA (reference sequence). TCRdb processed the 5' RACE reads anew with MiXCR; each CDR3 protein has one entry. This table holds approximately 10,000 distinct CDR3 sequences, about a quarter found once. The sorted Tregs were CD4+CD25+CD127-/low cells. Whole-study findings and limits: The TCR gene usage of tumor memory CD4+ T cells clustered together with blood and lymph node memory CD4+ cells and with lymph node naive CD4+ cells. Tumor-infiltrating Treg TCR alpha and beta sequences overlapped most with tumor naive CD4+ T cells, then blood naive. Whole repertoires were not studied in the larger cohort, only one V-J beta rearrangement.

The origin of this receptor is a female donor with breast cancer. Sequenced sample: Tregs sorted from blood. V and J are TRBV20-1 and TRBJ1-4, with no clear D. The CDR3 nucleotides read TGCAGTCCTTTTAGGGCTAAACTGTTTTTT. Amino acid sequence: CSPFRAKLFF.